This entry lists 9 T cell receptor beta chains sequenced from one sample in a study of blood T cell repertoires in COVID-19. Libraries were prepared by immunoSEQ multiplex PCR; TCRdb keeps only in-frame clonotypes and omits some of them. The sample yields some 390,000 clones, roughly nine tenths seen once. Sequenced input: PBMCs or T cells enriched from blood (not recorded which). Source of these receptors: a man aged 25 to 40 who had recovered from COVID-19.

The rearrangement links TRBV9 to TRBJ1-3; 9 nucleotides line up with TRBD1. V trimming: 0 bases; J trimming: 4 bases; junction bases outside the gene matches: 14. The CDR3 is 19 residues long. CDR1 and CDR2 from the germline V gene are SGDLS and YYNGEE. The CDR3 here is CASSVGPATQGAAGNTIYF. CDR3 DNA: TGTGCCAGCAGCGTAGGCCCCGCTACACAGGGGGCGGCCGGAAACACCATATATTTT.

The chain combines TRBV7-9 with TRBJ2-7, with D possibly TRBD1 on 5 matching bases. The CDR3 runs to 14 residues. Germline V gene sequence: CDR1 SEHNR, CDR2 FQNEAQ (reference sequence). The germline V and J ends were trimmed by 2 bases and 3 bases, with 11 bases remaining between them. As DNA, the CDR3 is TGTGCCAGCAGCTTACAGGGAAGAAGCTACGAGCAGTACTTC. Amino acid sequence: CASSLQGRSYEQYF.

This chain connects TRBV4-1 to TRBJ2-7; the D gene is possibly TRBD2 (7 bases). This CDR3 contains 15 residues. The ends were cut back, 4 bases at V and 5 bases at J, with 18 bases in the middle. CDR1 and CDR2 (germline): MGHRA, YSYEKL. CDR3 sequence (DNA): TGCGCCAGCAGCCCTAGGTGGACGGGGGGCCACGAGCAGTACTTC. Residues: CASSPRWTGGHEQYF.

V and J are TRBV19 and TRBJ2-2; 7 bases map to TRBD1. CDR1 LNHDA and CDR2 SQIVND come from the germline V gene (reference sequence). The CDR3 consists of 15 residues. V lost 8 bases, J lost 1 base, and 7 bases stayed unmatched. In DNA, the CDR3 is TGTGCCAGTCTCTCCGGGACAGAGAACACCGGGGAGCTGTTTTTT. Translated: CASLSGTENTGELFF.

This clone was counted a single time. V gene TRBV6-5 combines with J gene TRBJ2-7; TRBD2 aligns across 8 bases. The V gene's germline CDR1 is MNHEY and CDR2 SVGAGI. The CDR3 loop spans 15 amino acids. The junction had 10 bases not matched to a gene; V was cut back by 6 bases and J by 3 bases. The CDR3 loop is CASSLLLAADYEQYF. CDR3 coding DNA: TGTGCCAGCAGCCTCTTACTAGCGGCAGACTACGAGCAGTACTTC.

CDR3 sequence reads: CASSLERENNEQFF. The CDR3, as DNA: TGTGCCAGCAGCTTAGAACGGGAGAACAATGAGCAGTTCTTC. The V call is TRBV7-2, the J call TRBJ2-1; D may be TRBD2 (6 bases). This CDR3 region has 14 residues. Germline V gene data show CDR1 as SGHTA and CDR2 as FQGNSA. The V and J ends lost 1 base and 5 bases respectively, with 9 bases between them.

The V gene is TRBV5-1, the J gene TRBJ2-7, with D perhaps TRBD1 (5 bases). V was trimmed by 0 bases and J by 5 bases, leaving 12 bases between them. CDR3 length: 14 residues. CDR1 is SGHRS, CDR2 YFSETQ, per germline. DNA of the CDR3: TGCGCCAGCAGCTTGGGCCAGGGCACGGACGAGCAGTACTTC. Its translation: CASSLGQGTDEQYF.

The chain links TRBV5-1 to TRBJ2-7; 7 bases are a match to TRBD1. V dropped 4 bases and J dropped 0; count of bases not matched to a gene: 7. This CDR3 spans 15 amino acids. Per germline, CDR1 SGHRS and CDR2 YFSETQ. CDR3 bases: TGCGCCAGCAGCACTCTACAGGGGACCTCCTACGAGCAGTACTTC. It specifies CASSTLQGTSYEQYF.

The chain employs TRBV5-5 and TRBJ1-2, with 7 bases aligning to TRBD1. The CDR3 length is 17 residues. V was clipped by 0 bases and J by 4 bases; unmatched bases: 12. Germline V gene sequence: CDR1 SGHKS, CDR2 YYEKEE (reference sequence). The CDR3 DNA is TGTGCCAGCAGCTTGGAGGGACAGCCACTAACCTCCTATGGCTACACCTTC. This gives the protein CASSLEGQPLTSYGYTF.